A single sample is the source of the 24 T cell receptor beta chains below, sequenced in a study of radiotherapy plus CTLA-4 blockade in lung cancer. Clones were read by immunoSEQ multiplex PCR, and TCRdb kept only the in-frame ones, dropping some. The sample shows about 43,000 clones, about 70% of them seen only once. The starting material was peripheral blood, obtained from a patient treated with radiotherapy plus ipilimumab. The receptors were sampled from a human donor with non-small cell lung cancer who had a partial response to radiotherapy plus ipilimumab.

The DNA of the CDR3 is TGTGCCAGCAGACCTCCGGGAGACTATGGCTACACCTTC. Protein: CASRPPGDYGYTF. The chain uses TRBV27 and TRBJ1-2; D gene uncertain. CDR1 is MNHEY and CDR2 is SMNVEV in the germline V gene (reference sequence). Deletions cut 6 bases from V and 3 bases from J, with 11 bases between. This CDR3 region has 13 residues.

The V and J genes are TRBV6-5 and TRBJ1-5; tentatively, D is TRBD1 (6 bases). V was cut by 7 bases and J by 4 bases, with 11 bases left in between. This CDR3 contains 13 residues. Germline CDR1 reads MNHEY; CDR2 reads SVGAGI. The CDR3 DNA sequence: TGTGCCAGCATTCAGGGGAATAATCAGCCCCAGCATTTT. As protein: CASIQGNNQPQHF.

The rearrangement uses TRBV11-3 and TRBJ2-3; no clear D. The CDR3 runs to 14 residues. Germline CDR1 reads SGHNT; CDR2 reads YENEEA. V gave up 1 base and J gave up 4 bases, with 9 bases separating them. This chain's CDR3 is CASSLAGQADTQYF. CDR3 in DNA: TGTGCCAGCAGCTTAGCTGGGCAGGCAGATACGCAGTATTTT.

This clone was recorded a few times. V and J are TRBV6-6 and TRBJ1-5; a possible D gene is TRBD1 (5 bases). The ends were cut back, 2 bases at V and 4 bases at J, with 12 bases in the middle. CDR1 is MNHNY, CDR2 SVGAGI, per germline (reference sequence). This CDR3 comprises 15 residues. CDR3 sequence (DNA): TGTGCCAGCAGTTACAGAGACAGCCAAAATCAGCCCCAGCATTTT. This codes for CASSYRDSQNQPQHF.

The V gene is TRBV7-3, the J gene TRBJ1-2, with TRBD1 identical over 8 bases. CDR3 length: 13 residues. Looked up from germline, CDR1 is SGHTA and CDR2 is FQGTGA. V was clipped by 5 bases and J by 7 bases; unmatched bases: 6. CDR3 region: CASSQDRDRGYTF. The CDR3 DNA sequence: TGTGCCAGCAGCCAGGACAGGGATCGTGGCTACACCTTC.

This clone showed up just once. The genes are TRBV19 and TRBJ1-2; D is perhaps TRBD1 (6 bases). Germline V gene data show CDR1 as LNHDA and CDR2 as SQIVND (reference sequence). Trimming cost V 6 bases and J 4 bases, with 15 bases left between them. The CDR3 loop spans 14 amino acids. CDR3 sequence (DNA): TGTGCCAGTAGGCGGGGGGCCGTTGGCTATGGCTACACCTTC. Its protein product is CASRRGAVGYGYTF.

This chain uses TRBV27 with TRBJ2-3; 9 positions match TRBD2. CDR1 MNHEY and CDR2 SMNVEV come from the germline V gene (reference sequence). V gave up 3 bases and J gave up 2 bases; unmatched junction bases: 9. The CDR3 is 17 amino acids. The CDR3 protein is CASSFNGVAGATDTQYF. In DNA, the CDR3 is TGTGCCAGCAGTTTCAATGGGGTAGCGGGAGCCACAGATACGCAGTATTTT.

The chain has TRBV27 and TRBJ2-5; D remains unclear. This CDR3 has 12 amino acids. V was trimmed by 5 bases and J by 4 bases, leaving 8 bases between them. CDR1 MNHEY and CDR2 SMNVEV come from the germline V gene (reference sequence). This CDR3 reads CASSPAGETQYF. CDR3 DNA: TGTGCCAGCAGTCCCGCCGGAGAGACCCAGTACTTC.

This clone was detected once. The rearrangement links TRBV5-5 to TRBJ2-5; D remains unclear. The V end lost 0 bases, the J end lost 0 bases, and 9 bases lay between the germline ends. This CDR3 region has 15 residues. In germline, CDR1 is SGHKS, CDR2 YYEKEE (reference sequence). DNA of the CDR3: TGTGCCAGCAGCTTGGGAGGTTACGACCAAGAGACCCAGTACTTC. Residues: CASSLGGYDQETQYF.

This clone appeared once. This sequence joins TRBV5-1 and TRBJ2-3; tentative D call: TRBD1 (5 bases). Trimming took off 0 bases at V and 0 bases at J, with 8 bases between the two ends. The CDR3 is 15 residues long. CDR1 is SGHRS, CDR2 YFSETQ, per germline. The CDR3 nucleotides read TGCGCCAGCAGCTTGGGCAGGGCCAGCACAGATACGCAGTATTTT. This encodes CASSLGRASTDTQYF. Drawing the rest from reference TRBV5-1 and TRBJ2-3, the complete variable domain is KAGVTQTPRYLIKTRGQQVTLSCSPISGHRSVSWYQQTPGQGLQFLFEYFSETQRNKGNFPGRFSGRQFSNSRSEMNVSTLELGDSALYLCASSLGRASTDTQYFGPGTRLTVL.

J is TRBJ2-5 and V is TRBV5-1; D uncertain. Germline-derived CDR1 and CDR2 are SGHRS and YFSETQ. This CDR3 region has 14 residues. The V and J ends lost 0 bases and 0 bases respectively, with 6 bases between them. The CDR3: CASSLGAYQETQYF. The DNA of the CDR3 is TGCGCCAGCAGCTTGGGGGCGTACCAAGAGACCCAGTACTTC.

This sequence joins TRBV13 and TRBJ2-3; TRBD2 agrees at 7 bases. The J segment lost 0 bases and the V segment lost 1 base, leaving 4 bases of the junction unmatched. In germline, CDR1 is PRHDT, CDR2 FYEKMQ (reference sequence). The CDR3 runs to 16 residues. CDR3 DNA sequence: TGTGCCAGCAGCTTAGTCCGACTAGCTAGCACAGATACGCAGTATTTT. Translation: CASSLVRLASTDTQYF.

This clone has only a few counts. V and J are TRBV27 and TRBJ2-7; 11 positions match TRBD2. V was pared by 3 bases and J by 2 bases, with 3 bases of the junction left unmatched. Germline CDR1 and CDR2: MNHEY and SMNVEV (reference sequence). The CDR3 is made up of 15 amino acids. In DNA form, the CDR3 reads TGTGCCAGCAGTTTTGGACTAGCGGGTACCTACGAGCAGTACTTC. Protein: CASSFGLAGTYEQYF.

J is TRBJ2-3 and V is TRBV30, with 7 bases lining up with TRBD2. The J segment lost 2 bases and the V segment lost 1 base, leaving 3 bases of the junction unmatched. The V gene's germline CDR1 is GTSNPN and CDR2 SVGIG (reference sequence). The CDR3 is 14 residues long. CDR3 in amino acids: CAWSGGGVTDTQYF. The CDR3 nucleotides are TGTGCCTGGAGTGGCGGGGGTGTCACAGATACGCAGTATTTT.

This clone was seen only a few times. This sequence joins TRBV11-3 and TRBJ1-1; 8 bases line up with TRBD1. The germline V gene encodes CDR1 SGHNT and CDR2 YENEEA. The CDR3 totals 17 residues. Germline trimming cut 5 bases from V and 5 bases from J; bases unmatched to any gene: 16. CDR3 sequence (DNA): TGTGCCAGCAGCCCCCCAGGTGGGCGACAGGGGTTGACTGAAGCTTTCTTT. Residues: CASSPPGGRQGLTEAFF.

The chain uses TRBV6-1 and TRBJ2-1, with D possibly TRBD2 on 5 matching bases. The CDR3 runs to 15 residues. Between the trimmed V and J ends, which lost 4 bases and 4 bases, there was a span of 14 bases. The germline V gene has CDR1 MNHNS and CDR2 SASEGT. CDR3 sequence: CASSGEGRIYNEQFF. In DNA form, the CDR3 reads TGTGCCAGCAGTGGCGAGGGCCGGATTTACAATGAGCAGTTCTTC.

This chain links TRBV30 with TRBJ2-7; tentative D call: TRBD2 (5 bases). Germline CDR1 and CDR2: GTSNPN and SVGIG (reference sequence). Trimming cost V 6 bases and J 6 bases, with 24 bases left between them. The CDR3 has 15 amino acids. The CDR3 region has the DNA TGTGCCTGTGAGACCTCCCAAAACCCCCGGGGCGAGCAGTACTTC. The encoded protein is CACETSQNPRGEQYF.

The rearrangement links TRBV11-2 to TRBJ2-7; TRBD1 aligns across 8 bases. The CDR3 runs to 13 residues. The V segment lost 4 bases and the J segment 6 bases; nucleotides outside the gene matches: 5. The germline V gene encodes CDR1 SGHAT and CDR2 FQNNGV. In DNA form, the CDR3 reads TGTGCCAGCAGCTCCAGCCAGGGGGCCGAGCAGTACTTC. Its translation is CASSSSQGAEQYF.

The chain employs TRBV14 and TRBJ2-6; D perhaps matches TRBD2 (5 bases). V was pared by 4 bases and J by 0 bases, with 16 bases between. The germline V gene encodes CDR1 SGHDN and CDR2 FVKESK. The CDR3 totals 18 residues. CDR3 loop: CASSPRGRGSSGANVLTF. In nucleotides, the CDR3 is TGTGCCAGCAGCCCCCGGGGTCGCGGCTCCTCTGGGGCCAACGTCCTGACTTTC.

This rearrangement joins TRBV28 to TRBJ2-7; the D gene is possibly TRBD1 (5 bases). V was cut by 2 bases and J by 4 bases, with 15 bases left in between. Per the germline V gene, CDR1 is MDHEN and CDR2 is SYDVKM. The CDR3 sequence is 15 residues long. CDR3 sequence reads: CASSLTGHRNYEQYF. DNA for the CDR3: TGTGCCAGCAGTTTAACAGGCCACCGTAATTACGAGCAGTACTTC.

J is TRBJ1-2 and V is TRBV15; D is perhaps TRBD1 (5 bases). The germline CDR1 and CDR2 sequences are LNHNV and YYDKDF (reference sequence). This CDR3 region has 14 residues. Trimming stripped 6 bases from V and 5 bases from J, with 16 bases between. The CDR3 DNA reads as TGTGCCACCAGACCTGGGACGGGAGGATATGGCTACACCTTC. Its protein product is CATRPGTGGYGYTF.

The chain recombines TRBV5-1 with TRBJ2-6; D ambiguous. The V gene's germline CDR1 is SGHRS and CDR2 YFSETQ. This CDR3 spans 17 amino acids. Trimming shortened V by 1 base and J by 0 bases, and 11 bases separated the two germline ends. CDR3 in amino acids: CASSLYRSNSGANVLTF. CDR3 in DNA: TGCGCCAGCAGCTTGTACAGATCGAACTCTGGGGCCAACGTCCTGACTTTC. Together with reference TRBV5-1 and TRBJ2-6, the CDR3 gives the full variable domain: KAGVTQTPRYLIKTRGQQVTLSCSPISGHRSVSWYQQTPGQGLQFLFEYFSETQRNKGNFPGRFSGRQFSNSRSEMNVSTLELGDSALYLCASSLYRSNSGANVLTFGAGSRLTVL.

This clone was picked up a small number of times. Here the CDR3 reads CASSSRDEQFF. DNA for the CDR3: TGTGCCAGCAGCTCCCGGGATGAGCAGTTCTTC. The rearrangement links TRBV5-6 to TRBJ2-1, with no clear D. The CDR3 loop spans 11 amino acids. Germline CDR1 SGHDT, CDR2 YYEEEE. V was cut by 3 bases and J by 8 bases, with 6 bases left in between.

The genes are TRBV7-8 and TRBJ2-7, with TRBD1 as a possible D gene (5 bases). The V end was cut by 3 bases, the J end by 7 bases, with 25 bases between. Germline loops: CDR1 SGHVS, CDR2 FQNEAQ. The CDR3 runs to 17 residues. The CDR3 region has the DNA TGTGCCAGCAGCTTGACAGCCTCAGTAAGGTTGGACCGGGAGCAGTACTTC. It codes for CASSLTASVRLDREQYF.